This T cell receptor beta chain was obtained from a study of blood T cell repertoires in COVID-19. The CDR3 is 15 amino acids. The germline gives CDR1 SGDLS, CDR2 YYNGEE. Trimming shortened V by 0 bases and J by 3 bases, and 10 bases separated the two germline ends. The method was immunoSEQ multiplex PCR; TCRdb's version includes in-frame clones alone and lacks a portion of them. Here the sample spans about 63,000 clones, more than 80% being singletons. The source material was PBMCs or T cells enriched from blood (not recorded which). This chain uses TRBV9 with TRBJ2-1, with TRBD2 as a possible D gene (6 bases). The source is a woman aged 40 to 49 with acute COVID-19. CDR3 nucleotide sequence: TGTGCCAGCAGCGTAGGGGCTAGCGACTACAATGAGCAGTTCTTC. Translation: CASSVGASDYNEQFF.